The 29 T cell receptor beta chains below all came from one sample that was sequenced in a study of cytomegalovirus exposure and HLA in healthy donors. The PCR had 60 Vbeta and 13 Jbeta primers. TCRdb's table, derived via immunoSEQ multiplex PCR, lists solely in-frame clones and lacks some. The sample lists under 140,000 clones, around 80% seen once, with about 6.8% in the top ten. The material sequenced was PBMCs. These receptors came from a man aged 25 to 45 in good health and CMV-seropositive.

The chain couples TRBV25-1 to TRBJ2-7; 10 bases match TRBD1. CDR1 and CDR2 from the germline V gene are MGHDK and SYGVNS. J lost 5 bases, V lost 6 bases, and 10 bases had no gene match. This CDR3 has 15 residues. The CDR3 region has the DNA TGTGCCAGCAGCGCCCAGGACAGGGGGGCAAACGAGCAGTACTTC. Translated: CASSAQDRGANEQYF.

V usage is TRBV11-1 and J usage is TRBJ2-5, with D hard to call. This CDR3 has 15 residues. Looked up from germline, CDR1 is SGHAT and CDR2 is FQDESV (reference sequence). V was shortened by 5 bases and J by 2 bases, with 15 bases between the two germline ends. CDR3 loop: CASSPEPKKQETQYF. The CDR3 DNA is TGTGCCAGCAGCCCCGAACCTAAGAAACAAGAGACCCAGTACTTC.

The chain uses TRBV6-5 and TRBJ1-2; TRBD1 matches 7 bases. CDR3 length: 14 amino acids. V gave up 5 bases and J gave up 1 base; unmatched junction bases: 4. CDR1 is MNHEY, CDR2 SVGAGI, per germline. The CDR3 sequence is CASSPDRDNYGYTF. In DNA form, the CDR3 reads TGTGCCAGCAGTCCCGACAGGGATAACTATGGCTACACCTTC.

The chain's CDR3 is CASSATGGNTIYF. CDR3 coding DNA: TGTGCCAGCAGCGCGACAGGGGGAAACACCATATATTTT. The rearrangement uses TRBV11-2 and TRBJ1-3; TRBD1 agrees at 7 bases. Germline CDR1 is SGHAT and CDR2 is FQNNGV. The length of the CDR3 is 13 residues. Unmatched junction bases numbered 2, after V lost 5 bases and J lost 4 bases.

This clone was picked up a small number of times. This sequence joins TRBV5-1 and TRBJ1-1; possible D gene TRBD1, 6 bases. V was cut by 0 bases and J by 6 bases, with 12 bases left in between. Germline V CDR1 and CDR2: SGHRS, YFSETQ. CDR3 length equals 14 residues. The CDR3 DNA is TGCGCCAGCAGCTTGGGCCAGGGGTTCGCTGAAGCTTTCTTT. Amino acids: CASSLGQGFAEAFF.

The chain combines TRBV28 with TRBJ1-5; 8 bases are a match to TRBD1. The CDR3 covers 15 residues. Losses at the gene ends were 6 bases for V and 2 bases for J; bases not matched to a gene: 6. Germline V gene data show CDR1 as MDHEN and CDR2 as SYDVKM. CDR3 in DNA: TGTGCCAGCAGGTTGACAGGGGCGGGCAATCAGCCCCAGCATTTT. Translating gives CASRLTGAGNQPQHF.

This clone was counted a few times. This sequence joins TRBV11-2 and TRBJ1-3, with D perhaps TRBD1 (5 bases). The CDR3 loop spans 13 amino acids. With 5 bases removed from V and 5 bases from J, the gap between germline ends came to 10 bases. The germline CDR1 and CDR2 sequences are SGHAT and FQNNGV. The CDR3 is CASSPGQRNTIYF. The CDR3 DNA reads TGTGCCAGCAGCCCCGGACAAAGAAACACCATATATTTT.

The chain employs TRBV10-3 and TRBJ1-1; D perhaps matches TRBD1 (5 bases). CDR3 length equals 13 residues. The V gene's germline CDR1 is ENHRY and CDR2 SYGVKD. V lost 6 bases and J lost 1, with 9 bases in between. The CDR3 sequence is CAIRQVRNTEAFF. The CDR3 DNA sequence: TGTGCCATCAGACAGGTGAGGAACACTGAAGCTTTCTTT.

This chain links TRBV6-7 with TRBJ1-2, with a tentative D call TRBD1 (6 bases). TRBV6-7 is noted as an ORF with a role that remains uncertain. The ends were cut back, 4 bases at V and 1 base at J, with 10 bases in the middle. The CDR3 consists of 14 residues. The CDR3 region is CASSLRTDNYGYTF. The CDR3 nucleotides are TGTGCCAGCAGTTTGAGGACAGATAACTATGGCTACACCTTC.

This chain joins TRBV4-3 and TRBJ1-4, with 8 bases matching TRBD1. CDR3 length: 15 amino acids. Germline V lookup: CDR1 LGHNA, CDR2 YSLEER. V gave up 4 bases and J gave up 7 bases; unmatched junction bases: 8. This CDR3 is CASSLERTGSEKLFF. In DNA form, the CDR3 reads TGCGCCAGCAGCCTAGAGAGGACAGGGAGTGAAAAACTGTTTTTT.

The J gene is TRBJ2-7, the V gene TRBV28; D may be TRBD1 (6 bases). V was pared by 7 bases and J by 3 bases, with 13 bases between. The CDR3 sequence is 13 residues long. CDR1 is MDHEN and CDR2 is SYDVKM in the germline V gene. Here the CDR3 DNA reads TGTGCCAGCACACAGGGTTTATACTACGAGCAGTACTTC. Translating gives CASTQGLYYEQYF.

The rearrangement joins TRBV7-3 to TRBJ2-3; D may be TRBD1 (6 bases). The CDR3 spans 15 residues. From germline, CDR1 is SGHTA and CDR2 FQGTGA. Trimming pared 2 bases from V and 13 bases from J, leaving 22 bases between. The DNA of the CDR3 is TGTGCCAGCAGCTTACCAGGACAGTTTCGAGGAGCCAAGTATTTT. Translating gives CASSLPGQFRGAKYF.

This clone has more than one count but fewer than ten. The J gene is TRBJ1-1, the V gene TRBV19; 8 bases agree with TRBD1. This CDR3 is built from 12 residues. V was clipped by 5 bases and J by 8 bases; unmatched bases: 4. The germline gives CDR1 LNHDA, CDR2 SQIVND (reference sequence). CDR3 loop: CASSVDRGEAFF. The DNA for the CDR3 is TGTGCCAGTAGTGTTGACAGGGGCGAAGCTTTCTTT.

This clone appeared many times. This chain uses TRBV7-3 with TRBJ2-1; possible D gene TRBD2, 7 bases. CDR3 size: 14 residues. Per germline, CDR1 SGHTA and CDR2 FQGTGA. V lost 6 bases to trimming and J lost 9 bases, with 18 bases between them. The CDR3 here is CASSVGGGDREQFF. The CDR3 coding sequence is TGTGCCAGCAGTGTAGGAGGGGGGGATCGTGAGCAGTTCTTC.

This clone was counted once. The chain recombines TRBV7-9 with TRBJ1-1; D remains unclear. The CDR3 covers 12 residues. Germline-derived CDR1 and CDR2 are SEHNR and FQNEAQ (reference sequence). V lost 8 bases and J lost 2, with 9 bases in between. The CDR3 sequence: CASEFRNTEAFF. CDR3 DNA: TGTGCCAGCGAGTTCCGAAACACTGAAGCTTTCTTT.

The CDR3 region has the DNA TGTGCCTCGACTCGACAGAATTCCTACGAGCAGTACTTC. Translation gives CASTRQNSYEQYF. The J gene is TRBJ2-5, the V gene TRBV30; D perhaps matches TRBD1 (5 bases). The tail of the sequence fits TRBJ2-7 better, so the J call may be wrong. CDR1 is GTSNPN and CDR2 is SVGIG in the germline V gene (reference sequence). The CDR3 sequence is 13 residues long.

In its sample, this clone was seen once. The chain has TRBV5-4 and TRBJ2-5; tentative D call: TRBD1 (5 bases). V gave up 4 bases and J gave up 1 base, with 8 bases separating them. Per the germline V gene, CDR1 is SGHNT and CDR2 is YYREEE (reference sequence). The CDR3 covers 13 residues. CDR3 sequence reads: CASSRQLQETQYF. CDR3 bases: TGTGCCAGCAGCCGACAGCTCCAAGAGACCCAGTACTTC.

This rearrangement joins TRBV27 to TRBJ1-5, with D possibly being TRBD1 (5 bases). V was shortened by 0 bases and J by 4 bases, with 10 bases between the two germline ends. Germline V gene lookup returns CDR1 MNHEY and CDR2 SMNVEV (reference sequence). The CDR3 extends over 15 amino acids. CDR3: CASSLSWGDNQPQHF. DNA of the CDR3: TGTGCCAGCAGTTTATCGTGGGGGGATAATCAGCCCCAGCATTTT.

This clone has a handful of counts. CDR3 in DNA: TGCGCCAGCAGCTTGGCTGGGACTAACACTGAAGCTTTCTTT. It yields the protein CASSLAGTNTEAFF. The chain joins TRBV5-1 to TRBJ1-1; D might be TRBD1 (5 bases). This CDR3 region has 14 residues. Trimming took 0 bases from V and 2 from J, leaving 8 bases between them. The germline V gene encodes CDR1 SGHRS and CDR2 YFSETQ.

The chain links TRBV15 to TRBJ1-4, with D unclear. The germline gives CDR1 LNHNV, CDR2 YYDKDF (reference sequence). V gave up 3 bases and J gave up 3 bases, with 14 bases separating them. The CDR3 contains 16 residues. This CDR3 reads CATSREVGVANEKLFF. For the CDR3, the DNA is TGTGCCACCAGCAGGGAGGTTGGGGTAGCTAATGAAAAACTGTTTTTT.

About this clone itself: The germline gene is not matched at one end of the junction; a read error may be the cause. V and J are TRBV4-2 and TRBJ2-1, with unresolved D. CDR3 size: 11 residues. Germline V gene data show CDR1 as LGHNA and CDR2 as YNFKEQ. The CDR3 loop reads CASSQGREQFF. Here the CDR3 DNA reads TGTGCCAGCAGTCAAGGCAGGGAGCAGTTCTTC.

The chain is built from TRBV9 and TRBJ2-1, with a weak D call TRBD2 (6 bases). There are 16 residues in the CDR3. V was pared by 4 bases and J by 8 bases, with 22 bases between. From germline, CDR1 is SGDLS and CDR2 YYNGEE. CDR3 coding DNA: TGTGCCAGCAGCTTCACCGGGACTTTCATGGTCGATGAGCAGTTCTTC. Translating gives CASSFTGTFMVDEQFF.

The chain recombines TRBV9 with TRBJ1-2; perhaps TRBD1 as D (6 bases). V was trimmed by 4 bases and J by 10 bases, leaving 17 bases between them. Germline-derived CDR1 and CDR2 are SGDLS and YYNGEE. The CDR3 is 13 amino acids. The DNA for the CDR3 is TGTGCCAGCAGCCGCGGAACAGGGAGAGACTACACCTTC. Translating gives CASSRGTGRDYTF.

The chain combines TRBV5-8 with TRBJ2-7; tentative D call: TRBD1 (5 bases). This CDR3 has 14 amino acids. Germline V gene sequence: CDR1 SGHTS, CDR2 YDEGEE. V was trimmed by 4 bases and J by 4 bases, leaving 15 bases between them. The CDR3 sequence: CASSLSWGPYEQYF. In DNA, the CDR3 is TGTGCCAGCAGCCTGAGTTGGGGCCCATACGAGCAGTACTTC.

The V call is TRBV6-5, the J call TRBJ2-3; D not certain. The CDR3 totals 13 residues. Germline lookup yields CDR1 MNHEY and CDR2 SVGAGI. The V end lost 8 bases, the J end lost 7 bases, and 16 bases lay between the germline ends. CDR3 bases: TGTGCCAGCGGGCCGGCCCACCACTATACGCAGTATTTT. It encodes CASGPAHHYTQYF.

The CDR3 coding sequence is TGTGCCAGCAGCCAGGCGGGGTTCCGACTCTATGGCTACACCTTC. Translation: CASSQAGFRLYGYTF. J is TRBJ1-2 and V is TRBV7-9; D unresolved. The V end lost 5 bases, the J end lost 4 bases, and 17 bases lay between the germline ends. This CDR3 contains 15 residues. The V gene's germline CDR1 is SEHNR and CDR2 FQNEAQ (reference sequence).

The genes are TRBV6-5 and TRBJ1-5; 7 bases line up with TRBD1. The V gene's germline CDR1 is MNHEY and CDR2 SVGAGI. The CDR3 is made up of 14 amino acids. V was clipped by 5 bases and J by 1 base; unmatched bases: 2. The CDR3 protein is CASSETGSNQPQHF. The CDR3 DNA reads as TGTGCCAGCAGTGAGACAGGGAGCAATCAGCCCCAGCATTTT.

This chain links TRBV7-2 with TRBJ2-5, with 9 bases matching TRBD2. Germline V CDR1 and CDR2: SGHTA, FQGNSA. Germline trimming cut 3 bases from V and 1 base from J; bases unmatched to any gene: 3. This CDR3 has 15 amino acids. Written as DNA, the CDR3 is TGTGCCAGCAGCTTTTGGCGGGGGGGCCAAGAGACCCAGTACTTC. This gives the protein CASSFWRGGQETQYF.

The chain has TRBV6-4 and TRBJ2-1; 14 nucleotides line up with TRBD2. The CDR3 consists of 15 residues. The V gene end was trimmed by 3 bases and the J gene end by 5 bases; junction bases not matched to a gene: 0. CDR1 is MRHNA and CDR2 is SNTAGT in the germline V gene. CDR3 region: CASSEGLAGDNEQFF. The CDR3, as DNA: TGTGCCAGCAGTGAGGGACTAGCGGGGGACAATGAGCAGTTCTTC.